The present T cell receptor beta chain was sequenced within a study of follicular helper T cells after annual influenza vaccination. The protocol was immunoSEQ multiplex PCR, while the TCRdb copy is restricted to in-frame clones and leaves out a portion. Of 8,500 to 11,000 clones listed, approximately 87% are singletons. V shed 4 bases and J 3 bases; nucleotides not matched to a gene: 7. Germline V CDR1 and CDR2: SGHNT, YYREEE (reference sequence). The CDR3 length is 15 residues. Time point reported: 2015-2016 season, 7 days after influenza vaccination. Donors with HIV/AIDS, active malignancy, immunomodulators or active illness were excluded. Blood volume per time point ranged from about 35 to 100 mL. This clone was detected only a few times.

J is TRBJ2-7 and V is TRBV5-4, with 10 bases identical to TRBD2. The TCR comes from an adult who received the influenza vaccine. The sample consisted of CXCR5- memory CD4+ T cells sorted from blood, taken 7 days after influenza vaccination. CDR3 region: CASSATSGELYEQYF. As DNA, the CDR3 is TGTGCCAGCAGCGCCACTAGCGGGGAACTCTACGAGCAGTACTTC.